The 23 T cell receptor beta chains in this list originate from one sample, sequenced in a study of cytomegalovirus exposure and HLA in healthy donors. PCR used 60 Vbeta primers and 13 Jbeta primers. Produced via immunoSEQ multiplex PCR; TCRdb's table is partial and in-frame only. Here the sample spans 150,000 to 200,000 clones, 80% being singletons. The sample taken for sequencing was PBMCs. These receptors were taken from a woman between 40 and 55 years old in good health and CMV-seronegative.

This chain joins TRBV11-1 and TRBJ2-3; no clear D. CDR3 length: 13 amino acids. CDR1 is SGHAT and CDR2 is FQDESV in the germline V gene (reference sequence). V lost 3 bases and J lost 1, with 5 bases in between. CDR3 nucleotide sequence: TGTGCCAGCAGCTTGGCAGGCACAGATACGCAGTATTTT. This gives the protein CASSLAGTDTQYF.

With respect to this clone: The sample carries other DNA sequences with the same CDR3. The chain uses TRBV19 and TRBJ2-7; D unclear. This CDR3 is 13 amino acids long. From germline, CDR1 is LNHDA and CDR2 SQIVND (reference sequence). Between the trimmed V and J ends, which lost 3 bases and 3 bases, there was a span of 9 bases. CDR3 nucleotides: TGTGCCAGTAGTATCATCGCCAGCTACGAGCAGTACTTC. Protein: CASSIIASYEQYF.

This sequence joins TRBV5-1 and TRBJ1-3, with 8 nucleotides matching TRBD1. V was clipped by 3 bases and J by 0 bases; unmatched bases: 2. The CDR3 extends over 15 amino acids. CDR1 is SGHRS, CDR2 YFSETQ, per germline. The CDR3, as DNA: TGCGCCAGCAGCTGGGACAGGAGCTCTGGAAACACCATATATTTT. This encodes CASSWDRSSGNTIYF.

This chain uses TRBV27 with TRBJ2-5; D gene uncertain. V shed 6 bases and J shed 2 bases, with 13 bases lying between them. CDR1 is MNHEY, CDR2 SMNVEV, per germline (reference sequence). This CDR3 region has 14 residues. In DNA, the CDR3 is TGTGCCAGCAGCCGTGTGGGCACACAAGAGACCCAGTACTTC. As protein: CASSRVGTQETQYF.

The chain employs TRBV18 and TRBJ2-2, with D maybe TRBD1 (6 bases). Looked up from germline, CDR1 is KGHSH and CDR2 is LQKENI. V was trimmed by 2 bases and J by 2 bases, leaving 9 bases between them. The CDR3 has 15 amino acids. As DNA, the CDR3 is TGTGCCAGCTCACCAAGGACAGTAAACACCGGGGAGCTGTTTTTT. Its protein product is CASSPRTVNTGELFF.

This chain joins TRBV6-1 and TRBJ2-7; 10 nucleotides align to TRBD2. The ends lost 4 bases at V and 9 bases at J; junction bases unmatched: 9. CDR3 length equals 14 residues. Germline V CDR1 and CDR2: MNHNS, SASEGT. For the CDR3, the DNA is TGTGCCAGCAGTGGTCTAGCGGGAGTAGGAGGGCAGTACTTC. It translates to CASSGLAGVGGQYF.

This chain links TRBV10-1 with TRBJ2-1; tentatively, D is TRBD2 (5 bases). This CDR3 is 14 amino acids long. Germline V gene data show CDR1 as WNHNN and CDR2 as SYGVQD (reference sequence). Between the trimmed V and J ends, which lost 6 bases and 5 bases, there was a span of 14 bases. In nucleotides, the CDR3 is TGCGCCAGCAGCCGGGATCAAAGAAACAATGAGCAGTTCTTC. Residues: CASSRDQRNNEQFF.

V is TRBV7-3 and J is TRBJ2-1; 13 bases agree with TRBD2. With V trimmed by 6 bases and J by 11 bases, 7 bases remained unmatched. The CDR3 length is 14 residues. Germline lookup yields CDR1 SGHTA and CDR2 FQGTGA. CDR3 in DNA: TGTGCCAGCAGGGGCGGACTAGCGGGAGATCAGCAGTTCTTC. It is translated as CASRGGLAGDQQFF. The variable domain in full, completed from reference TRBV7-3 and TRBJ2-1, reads GAGVSQTPSNKVTEKGKYVELRCDPISGHTALYWYRQSLGQGPEFLIYFQGTGAADDSGLPNDRFFAVRPEGSVSTLKIQRTERGDSAVYLCASRGGLAGDQQFFGPGTRLTVL.

In nucleotides, the CDR3 is TGTGCCAGCAGTTGGACTAGCGGGCCTTCCTACGAGCAGTACTTC. Amino acid sequence: CASSWTSGPSYEQYF. The rearrangement links TRBV2 to TRBJ2-7; 11 nucleotides align to TRBD2. Germline V lookup: CDR1 SNHLY, CDR2 FYNNEI. This CDR3 is built from 15 residues. Unmatched junction bases numbered 4, after V lost 5 bases and J lost 1 base.

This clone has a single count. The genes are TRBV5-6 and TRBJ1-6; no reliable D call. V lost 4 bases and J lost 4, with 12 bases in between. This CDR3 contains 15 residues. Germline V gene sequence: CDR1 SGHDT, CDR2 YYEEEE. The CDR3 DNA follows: TGTGCCAGCAGCCCAGAGAGGCCGTATAATTCACCCCTCCACTTT. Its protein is CASSPERPYNSPLHF.

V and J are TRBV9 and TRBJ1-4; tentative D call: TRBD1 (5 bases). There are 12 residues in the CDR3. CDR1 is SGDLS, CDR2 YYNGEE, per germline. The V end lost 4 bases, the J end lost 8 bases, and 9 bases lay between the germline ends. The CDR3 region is CASSTGGEKLFF. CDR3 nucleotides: TGTGCCAGCAGCACGGGGGGAGAAAAACTGTTTTTT.

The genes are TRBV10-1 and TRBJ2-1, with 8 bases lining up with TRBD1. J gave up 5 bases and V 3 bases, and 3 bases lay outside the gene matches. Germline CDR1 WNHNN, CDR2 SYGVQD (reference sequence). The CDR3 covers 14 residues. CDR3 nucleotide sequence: TGCGCCAGCAGTGATGTGACAGGGGACAATGAGCAGTTCTTC. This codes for CASSDVTGDNEQFF.

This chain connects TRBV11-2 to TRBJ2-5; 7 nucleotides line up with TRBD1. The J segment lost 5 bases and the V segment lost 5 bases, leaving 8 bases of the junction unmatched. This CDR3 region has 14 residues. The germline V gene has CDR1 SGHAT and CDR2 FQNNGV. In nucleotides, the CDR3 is TGTGCCAGCAGCCAGGACAGGTCCGGTGAGACCCAGTACTTC. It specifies CASSQDRSGETQYF. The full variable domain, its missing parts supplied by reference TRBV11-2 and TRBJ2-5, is EAGVAQSPRYKIIEKRQSVAFWCNPISGHATLYWYQQILGQGPKLLIQFQNNGVVDDSQLPKDRFSAERLKGVDSTLKIQPAKLEDSAVYLCASSQDRSGETQYFGPGTRLLVL.

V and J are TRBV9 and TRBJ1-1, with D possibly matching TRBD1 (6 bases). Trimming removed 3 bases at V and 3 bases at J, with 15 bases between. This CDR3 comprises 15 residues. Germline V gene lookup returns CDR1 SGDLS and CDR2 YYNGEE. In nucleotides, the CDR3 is TGTGCCAGCAGCGGGGGGCGGGGGGGCCACACTGAAGCTTTCTTT. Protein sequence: CASSGGRGGHTEAFF. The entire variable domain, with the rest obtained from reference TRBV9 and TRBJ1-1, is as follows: DSGVTQTPKHLITATGQRVTLRCSPRSGDLSVYWYQQSLDQGLQFLIQYYNGEERAKGNILERFSAQQFPDLHSELNLSSLELGDSALYFCASSGGRGGHTEAFFGQGTRLTVV.

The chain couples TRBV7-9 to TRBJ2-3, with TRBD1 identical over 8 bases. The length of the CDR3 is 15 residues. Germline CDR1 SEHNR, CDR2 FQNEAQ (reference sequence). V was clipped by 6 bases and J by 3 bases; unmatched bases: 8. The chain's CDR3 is CASRRSRTGTDTQYF. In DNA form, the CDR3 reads TGTGCCAGCAGACGGAGTAGGACAGGGACAGATACGCAGTATTTT. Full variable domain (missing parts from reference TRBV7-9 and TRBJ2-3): DTGVSQNPRHKITKRGQNVTFRCDPISEHNRLYWYRQTLGQGPEFLTYFQNEAQLEKSRLLSDRFSAERPKGSFSTLEIQRTEQGDSAMYLCASRRSRTGTDTQYFGPGTRLTVL.

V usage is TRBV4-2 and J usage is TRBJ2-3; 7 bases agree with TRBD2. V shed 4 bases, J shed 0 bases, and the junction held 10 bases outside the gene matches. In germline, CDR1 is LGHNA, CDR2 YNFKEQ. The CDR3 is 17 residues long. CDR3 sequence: CASSRSGTSTSTDTQYF. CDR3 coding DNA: TGTGCCAGCAGCCGAAGCGGGACCTCAACTAGCACAGATACGCAGTATTTT.

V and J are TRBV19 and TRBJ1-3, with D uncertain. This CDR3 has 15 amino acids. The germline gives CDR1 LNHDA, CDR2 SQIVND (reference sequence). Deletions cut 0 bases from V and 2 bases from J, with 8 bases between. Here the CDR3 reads CASSIDARAGNTIYF. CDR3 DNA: TGTGCCAGTAGTATAGATGCCCGGGCTGGAAACACCATATATTTT.

The DNA of the CDR3 is TGTGCCAGTAGTAGCCTAGCGGTATACACAGATACGCAGTATTTT. Translated, it gives CASSSLAVYTDTQYF. The chain employs TRBV19 and TRBJ2-3; 7 nucleotides match TRBD2. CDR1 LNHDA and CDR2 SQIVND come from the germline V gene (reference sequence). Trimming took 4 bases from V and 2 from J; bases not matched to a gene: 6. The CDR3 totals 15 residues. Supplemented by reference TRBV19 and TRBJ2-3, the full variable domain reads DGGITQSPKYLFRKEGQNVTLSCEQNLNHDAMYWYRQDPGQGLRLIYYSQIVNDFQKGDIAEGYSVSREKKESFPLTVTSAQKNPTAFYLCASSSLAVYTDTQYFGPGTRLTVL.

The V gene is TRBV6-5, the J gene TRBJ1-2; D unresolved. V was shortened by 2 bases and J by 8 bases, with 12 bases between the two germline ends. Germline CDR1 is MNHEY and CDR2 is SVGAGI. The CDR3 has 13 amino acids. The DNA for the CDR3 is TGTGCCAGCAGTTACGATCGGACTCGAGGCTACACCTTC. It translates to CASSYDRTRGYTF.

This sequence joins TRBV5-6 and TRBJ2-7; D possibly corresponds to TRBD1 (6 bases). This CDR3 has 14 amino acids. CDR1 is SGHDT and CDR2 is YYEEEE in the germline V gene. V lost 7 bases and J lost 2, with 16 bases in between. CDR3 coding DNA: TGTGCCAGCCACCCTGGGGGCAGAGCCTACGAGCAGTACTTC. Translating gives CASHPGGRAYEQYF.

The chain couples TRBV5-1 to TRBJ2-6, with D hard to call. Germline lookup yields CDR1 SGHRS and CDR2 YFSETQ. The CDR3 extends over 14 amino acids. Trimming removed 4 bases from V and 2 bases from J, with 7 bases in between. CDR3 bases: TGCGCCAGCAGCCCCGACACTGGGGCCAACGTCCTGACTTTC. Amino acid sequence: CASSPDTGANVLTF.

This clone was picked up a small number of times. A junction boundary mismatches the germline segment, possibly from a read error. CDR3 region: CASSDSYRYQPQHF. The CDR3 nucleotides are TGTGCCAGCAGTGACTCGTATCGTTATCAGCCCCAGCATTTT. The J gene is TRBJ1-5, the V gene TRBV6-5; D is uncertain. The CDR3 runs 14 residues. Germline CDR1 and CDR2: MNHEY and SVGAGI.

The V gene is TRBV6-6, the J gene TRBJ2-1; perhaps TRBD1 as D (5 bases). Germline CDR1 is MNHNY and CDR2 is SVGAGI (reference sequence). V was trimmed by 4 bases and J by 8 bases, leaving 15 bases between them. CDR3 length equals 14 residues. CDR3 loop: CASSSLGLGYEQFF. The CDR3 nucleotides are TGTGCCAGCAGTTCTTTGGGGCTGGGGTATGAGCAGTTCTTC.